The next 12 T cell receptor beta chains were all read from a single sample in a study of response to subunit inactivated influenza vaccine. TCRdb re-analysed the RT-PCR reads in MiXCR, keeping a single row per CDR3 protein. The sample gives about 570,000 distinct CDR3 sequences, 10% to 15% of which show up once; 10% to 13% is in the top ten. The source was PBMCs from blood, collected on the day of vaccination. The origin of the receptors is a man aged 50-60 years who received an inactivated influenza vaccine.

This clonotype has only a few counts. The chain links TRBV20-1 to TRBJ2-4, with 12 bases identical to TRBD1. This CDR3 region has 14 residues. V lost 6 bases to trimming and J lost 12 bases; unmatched junction nucleotides: 12. Germline V gene lookup returns CDR1 DFQATT and CDR2 SNEGSKA (reference sequence). In DNA form, the CDR3 reads TGCAGTGCCAAACATGGGACAGGGGGCGAGGCTCAGTACTTC. Residues: CSAKHGTGGEAQYF.

This sequence joins TRBV6-1 and TRBJ1-5; 7 bases map to TRBD1. This CDR3 is built from 14 residues. Germline V gene sequence: CDR1 MNHNS, CDR2 SASEGT. J lost 7 bases, V lost 6 bases, and 9 bases had no gene match. The CDR3 is CASSTGTAVQPQHF. The CDR3 nucleotides read TGTGCCAGCAGCACCGGGACAGCCGTCCAGCCCCAGCATTTT.

This clonotype was counted between two and nine times. The V and J genes are TRBV10-3 and TRBJ1-2; D may be TRBD1 (5 bases). The CDR3 covers 14 residues. Trimming cost V 2 bases and J 4 bases, with 11 bases left between them. CDR1 is ENHRY and CDR2 is SYGVKD in the germline V gene. The CDR3 protein is CAISEQGVGYGYTF. The DNA for the CDR3 is TGTGCCATCAGTGAGCAGGGTGTGGGCTATGGCTACACCTTC.

The chain has TRBV9 and TRBJ2-1, with 13 bases identical to TRBD2. Germline lookup yields CDR1 SGDLS and CDR2 YYNGEE. The CDR3 is 16 residues long. The ends lost 2 bases at V and 4 bases at J; junction bases unmatched: 3. The CDR3 nucleotides read TGTGCCAGCAGCGTTTCGGGACTAGCGGGGTACAATGAGCAGTTCTTC. Protein product: CASSVSGLAGYNEQFF. Complete variable domain (other parts from reference TRBV9 and TRBJ2-1): DSGVTQTPKHLITATGQRVTLRCSPRSGDLSVYWYQQSLDQGLQFLIQYYNGEERAKGNILERFSAQQFPDLHSELNLSSLELGDSALYFCASSVSGLAGYNEQFFGPGTRLTVL.

The gene calls are TRBV20-1 and TRBJ2-5; 8 bases are a match to TRBD1. V gave up 2 bases and J gave up 1 base; unmatched junction bases: 9. CDR3 length equals 16 residues. The germline CDR1 and CDR2 sequences are DFQATT and SNEGSKA (reference sequence). CDR3 DNA sequence: TGCAGTGCTAGACTCGACAGGGGCTATAGCCAAGAGACCCAGTACTTC. Amino acids: CSARLDRGYSQETQYF.

The chain combines TRBV6-2 or TRBV6-3 with TRBJ1-5, with 11 bases fitting TRBD1. Germline V lookup: CDR1 MNHEY, CDR2 SVGEGT. The CDR3 is 14 residues long. V was pared by 6 bases and J by 6 bases, with 4 bases of the junction left unmatched. CDR3 residues: CASSGTGGRQPQHF. DNA for the CDR3: TGTGCCAGCAGCGGGACAGGGGGGCGTCAGCCCCAGCATTTT.

In this sample, this clonotype turned up a few times. The chain combines TRBV10-2 with TRBJ2-3, with D possibly TRBD2 on 5 matching bases. V dropped 8 bases and J dropped 2 bases, with 17 bases sitting between them. Germline V gives CDR1 WSHSY, CDR2 SAAADI. The CDR3 loop spans 15 amino acids. The CDR3 nucleotides are TGCGCCAGCTGGAGGCATATAGCCGACACAGATACGCAGTATTTT. Its translation is CASWRHIADTDTQYF.

The chain is built from TRBV29-1 and TRBJ1-2, with D possibly being TRBD1 (6 bases). This CDR3 has 12 amino acids. Germline CDR1 is SQVTM and CDR2 is ANQGSEA. V shed 7 bases and J shed 3 bases, with 12 bases lying between them. The CDR3 DNA reads as TGCAGCGGGTACAGGGTGGACTATGGCTACACCTTC. Protein product: CSGYRVDYGYTF.

This clonotype came up a few times. The J gene is TRBJ2-2, the V gene TRBV10-1; unclear D gene. The CDR3 is made up of 14 amino acids. CDR1 is WNHNN, CDR2 SYGVQD, per germline (reference sequence). V dropped 7 bases and J dropped 0 bases, with 9 bases sitting between them. CDR3 DNA: TGCGCCAGCACACCGGGTCCGAACACCGGGGAGCTGTTTTTT. Protein sequence: CASTPGPNTGELFF.

The chain is built from TRBV28 and TRBJ1-6, with a weak D call TRBD1 (5 bases). The CDR3 spans 13 residues. Germline lookup yields CDR1 MDHEN and CDR2 SYDVKM. Trimming left V 8 bases short and J 7 bases short, with 12 bases between. The CDR3 bases are TGTGCCAGCGGGGGAAACTGGAATTCACCCCTCCACTTT. This sequence encodes CASGGNWNSPLHF. The variable domain in full, completed from reference TRBV28 and TRBJ1-6, reads DVKVTQSSRYLVKRTGEKVFLECVQDMDHENMFWYRQDPGLGLRLIYFSYDVKMKEKGDIPEGYSVSREKKERFSLILESASTNQTSMYLCASGGNWNSPLHFGNGTRLTVT.

This clonotype was picked up many times. This sequence joins TRBV7-2 and TRBJ2-5; D may correspond to TRBD1 or TRBD2 (5 bases each). This CDR3 contains 14 residues. In germline, CDR1 is SGHTA, CDR2 FQGNSA. V was pared by 0 bases and J by 4 bases, with 9 bases between. The chain's CDR3 is CASSLAWGSETQYF. In nucleotides, the CDR3 is TGTGCCAGCAGCTTAGCGTGGGGGTCAGAGACCCAGTACTTC.

The chain is built from TRBV6-6 and TRBJ2-5; 7 nucleotides align to TRBD2. Trimming took 4 bases from V and 4 from J; bases not matched to a gene: 3. Germline V CDR1 and CDR2: MNHNY, SVGAGI (reference sequence). CDR3 length: 13 amino acids. CDR3 sequence (DNA): TGTGCCAGCAGTTGGGAGGGACGAGAGACCCAGTACTTC. Its protein is CASSWEGRETQYF.